The sequence of this TCR beta chain was determined in a study of blood T cell repertoires in COVID-19. Turning to the study itself: From T cells, B-cell-depleted T cells, or PBMCs came the material, which was cDNA or gDNA.

The trim removed 2 bases at V and 2 bases at J, leaving 4 bases unmatched. CDR1 and CDR2 from the germline V gene are MNHEY and SVGEGT. This CDR3 spans 15 amino acids. Profiled with immunoSEQ multiplex PCR; TCRdb holds only in-frame clones, not every one. The data contain some 510,000 clones, approximately 90% of them seen just once; the ten biggest clones take up less than 2%. In assigning cohorts, the study relied on participant-reported clinical history. The TCR comes from a middle-aged woman who had recovered from COVID-19. Specimen: PBMCs or T cells enriched from blood (not recorded which). V is TRBV6-2 or TRBV6-3 and J is TRBJ2-7; 9 nucleotides match TRBD2. CDR3 sequence: CASSYQLAGPYEQYF. DNA for the CDR3: TGTGCCAGCAGTTACCAACTAGCGGGCCCCTACGAGCAGTACTTC.